The 2 T cell receptor beta chains reported below all come from one sample, sequenced in a study of cytomegalovirus exposure and HLA in healthy donors. It was with 60 Vbeta and 13 Jbeta primers that the PCR ran. Sequencing was performed with immunoSEQ multiplex PCR; in TCRdb, only in-frame clones are kept and a portion is missing. The data show about 140,000 clones, with 60% to 85% seen just once and approximately 2.8% held by the top ten. Sequenced input: PBMCs. The receptor set was obtained from a male donor in good health and CMV-seronegative.

The sample holds one count of this clone. The chain joins TRBV4-3 to TRBJ2-3; D is perhaps TRBD2 (5 bases). The CDR3 is 14 amino acids. V lost 0 bases, J lost 6 bases, and 10 bases lay in between. Germline CDR1 reads LGHNA; CDR2 reads YSLEER. The CDR3: CASSQDREFDTQYF. The DNA for the CDR3 is TGCGCCAGCAGCCAAGACCGGGAATTCGATACGCAGTATTTT.

V gene TRBV5-6 combines with J gene TRBJ2-1, with D perhaps matching TRBD2 (5 bases). The CDR3 consists of 16 residues. V lost 0 bases, J lost 1 base, and 11 bases lay in between. Germline CDR1 SGHDT, CDR2 YYEEEE. CDR3 bases: TGTGCCAGCAGCTTGGATATAGGGAGATCCTACAATGAGCAGTTCTTC. It is translated as CASSLDIGRSYNEQFF.